This T cell receptor (beta chain) stems from a study of cytomegalovirus exposure and HLA in healthy donors (dated by TCRdb to 2017 to 2019). Turning to the overall study: According to an earlier analysis of a few hundred of the donors, 200 million or so T cells yielded approximately 120 million unique TCR beta sequences and about 300 Gb of sequence data. Rather than drawing on any new phenotypic data, the later analysis identified candidate immune exposures from TCR beta sequences and the way those sequences occurred across donors. The study aimed to test whether cataloging public T cell receptors could reveal signatures of past pathogen exposure. Approximately 300 gigabases of sequencing data and tens of millions of unique TCR sequences were included in an early release covering 550 to 650 HLA-typed donors. An earlier analysis of around 640 of the donors used high-throughput TCR beta sequencing to judge whether each TCR beta V gene segment behaved as functional or pseudogenic. The study combined high-throughput TCR immunosequencing, statistical association of individual TCRs with disease status, and machine learning to predict cytomegalovirus infection status. Of the roughly 400 genotyped donors, approximately 83% fell in the genetic ancestry cluster associated with self-reported Caucasian donors. Typing coverage differed by locus: A, B, C, DRB1 and DQB1 were typed in roughly 620-630 donors, DQA1 in 500 to 550, DPA1 in around 610, and DPB1 in just under 490. Among a few hundred genotyped donors of the cohort, an average of about 240,000 unique TCR beta nucleotide sequences were sequenced per donor, roughly 20% of them non-productive. Class I and class II HLA loci were covered by the typing at four-digit resolution. A later analysis re-examined previously published TCR beta repertoires from over 500 donors and added high-resolution HLA genotyping to investigate patterns of TCR occurrence. The T cell repertoires of 670 or so subjects were profiled by immunosequencing and related to cytomegalovirus serostatus. All discovery cohort repertoires had been generated using a single sequencing platform. Besides the first cohort of 666 subjects, a separate validation cohort made up of 120 different subjects was used. Alongside the repertoire data, information on donor age, sex, ethnicity and CMV serostatus was compiled. Four to six DR-DQ haplotypes were handled as single units for association and clustering because linkage in the cohort was strong. In a later genetic analysis, genome-wide SNP genotypes for 398 of the 666 donors were used, and that subset was treated as a discovery cohort.

The library was obtained by the immunoSEQ multiplex PCR assay. For the multiplex PCR, a mixture combining 60 forward primers for TCR Vbeta segments and 13 reverse primers for TCR Jbeta segments was used. A multiplex PCR assay on genomic DNA amplified the CDR3 region of rearranged TCR beta genes. On the Illumina HiSeq System, the amplified TCR beta libraries were sequenced as 87-base-pair reads. In the original analysis: Across the 670 or so repertoires, a later analysis counted 60 million to 90 million unique TCR beta chains, around 11 million of which were shared by at least two donors. To remove PCR and sequencing errors, raw reads were error-corrected and collapsed into unique sequences using a nearest-neighbor algorithm that merged closely related sequences. To assign V, D and J gene segments, CDR3 sequences were aligned to IMGT reference sequences. For a sequence to be retained, at least a six-nucleotide match to both a V gene segment and a J gene segment was required. Rearrangements were classified as productive when the CDR3 lacked stop codons and remained in frame with V and J, and all other rearrangements were classified as non-productive. CDR3 was defined according to IMGT convention as the region running from the second conserved V-encoded cysteine to the conserved J-encoded phenylalanine. Sequences without an unambiguous match to a single V gene segment were excluded from the earlier analysis of 500 to 700 of the donors. An earlier analysis of fewer than 750 of the donors classified V segments as functional when productive rearrangements were above 56.7% and as segregating when the standard deviation between donors was above 5%. A statistical classification framework was built to diagnose cytomegalovirus status from the catalog of TCR beta chain sequences. A later analysis assigned V and J genes by comparing TCR nucleotide sequences with IMGT/GENE-DB human TR gene sequences. The TCRdist pipeline was used in a later analysis to assign CDR3 sequences and most-parsimonious VDJ recombination scenarios. In a later analysis, every TCR beta chain was defined by the combination of its CDR3 amino acid sequence and its V-gene family, and reads without a unique V-gene family were dropped. A later analysis removed roughly 590 highly shared, low-generation-probability nucleotide sequences to deal with suspected cross-contamination and a sequencing artifact. A later analysis calculated a clonal expansion index for each public chain from normalized within-repertoire ranks of inferred template counts. In a later analysis, generation probabilities were computed with a VDJ recombination model fitted to out-of-frame rearrangements, and the resulting probabilities were checked against IGoR. Hypergeometric tests were used in a later analysis to score TCR-TCR, TCR-HLA and TCR-CMV co-occurrence, with a repertoire-size bias correction applied to the TCR pairs. False discovery rates were estimated in a later analysis by permuting HLA or CMV assignments 20 times. In a later analysis, co-occurring TCRs were grouped with DBSCAN, and TCRdist sequence similarity was added when clustering was performed within HLA-allele-positive subsets. Co-occurrence clustering excluded repertoires with fewer than 30,000 or more than 120,000 public chains, plus five with anomalous nucleotide sharing. Not all clones reach the TCRdb copy of this immuneACCESS table, which keeps in-frame sequences only. Checked studies attribute under half of the gap to unresolved V genes and leave the rest unexplained. The DNA gave D and trimming, while V, J and clone size come from that table. Counted in this sample were under 200,000 clones; less than 85% of them appeared once. Clones ranked in the top ten supply about 1.5% of the sample.

Overall results and qualifications from the work: HLA typing was unavailable for some donors at each locus, so association tests used only the typed subset. The authors suggested that the approach could potentially be extended to other disease states and immunological phenotypes. A later analysis found that HLA-associated TCR beta chains were more clonally expanded and had lower generation probabilities than equally common non-associated chains. Because counts were too low, 15 or so rarely observed V segments, including chromosome 9 orphons, were excluded from the earlier analysis of several hundred of the donors. In the study, around 150 TCR beta chains were listed as associated with cytomegalovirus. According to a later analysis, most CMV-associated TCR beta chains appeared to be HLA-restricted, and the HLA associations seemed to be driven largely by CMV exposure. Assigning TCR associations to individual alleles was difficult when HLA alleles, especially DR and DQ, strongly co-occurred. The only immune exposure information available for the cohort was CMV serostatus. A few of the identified cytomegalovirus-associated TCR beta chains were confirmed in vitro to be specific for cytomegalovirus antigens. According to a later analysis, TCR association rates differed among HLA loci, with DRB1 alleles showing the most associated TCRs and HLA-C alleles showing the fewest. The sequencing pipeline was judged likely to have produced a cluster of highly shared sequence variants as a technical artifact. A further reported finding was that TCR beta sequences accurately predicted the HLA-A and HLA-B alleles for most subjects in the first cohort. Linkage disequilibrium might explain the correlated functional status among segregating V segments, but an unknown experimental factor could not be excluded. The presence/absence analyses assumed that sequencing depth was roughly uniform across donors, and that assumption may not be true. The classifier was reported to diagnose cytomegalovirus status with high specificity and sensitivity in both the original and validation cohorts. In a later analysis, about 17,000 TCR beta sequences were associated with specific HLA alleles at a false discovery rate of 0.05. According to a later analysis, parvovirus B19, influenza, CMV and Epstein-Barr virus appeared linked to several top co-occurrence clusters. While some public TCRs were present in many individuals, most TCR sequences turned up only very rarely across donors. In a later genetic analysis, fewer N-insertions in productive TCRs were reported among donors in an Asian-associated ancestry cluster than the roughly 700-donor mean. An association between a missense DCLRE1C variant and V-gene and J-gene trimming of TCR beta chains was found in a later genetic analysis and replicated in an independent cohort. In an earlier analysis of over 550 of the donors, most TCR beta V segments were observed in productive rearrangements about 90% or about 30% of the time, broadly matching IMGT annotations. The cohort was sequenced for TCR beta chains only, and without alpha or paired-chain data the features that could be detected were limited.

Only a few counts were recorded for this clone. Its antigen remains unidentified. No qualities accompany the bases; no much larger clone lies one base away. The cohort was made up of hundreds of healthy bone marrow donors. At the time of sampling, all cohort members were nominally healthy, though unrecorded immune exposures were likely present. The donor tested CMV seronegative, placing the donor among the 350 to 400 seronegative members of the cohort. Each donor provided a peripheral blood sample, and peripheral blood mononuclear cells were used for TCR beta sequencing. Genomic DNA extraction from the blood cell samples was performed with the Qiagen DNeasy Blood Extraction Kit. Sequencing input: PBMCs. This TCR derives from a male donor in good health and CMV-seronegative.

The CDR3 reads as follows: CASTGTGEYEQYF. The sequenced DNA: TGTGCCAGCACTGGGACAGGGGAGTACGAGCAGTACTTC. The V and J genes are TRBV6-5 and TRBJ2-7; a stretch of 10 junction bases matches TRBD1. V is trimmed back by 7 bases and J by 4 bases, and the junction contains 4 bases that no gene match accounts for. There are 13 amino acids in the CDR3, from cysteine to phenylalanine inclusive. CDR3 DNA only is kept here, 39 bases in frame from base 1. The germline V gene sets CDR1 to MNHEY and CDR2 to SVGAGI.